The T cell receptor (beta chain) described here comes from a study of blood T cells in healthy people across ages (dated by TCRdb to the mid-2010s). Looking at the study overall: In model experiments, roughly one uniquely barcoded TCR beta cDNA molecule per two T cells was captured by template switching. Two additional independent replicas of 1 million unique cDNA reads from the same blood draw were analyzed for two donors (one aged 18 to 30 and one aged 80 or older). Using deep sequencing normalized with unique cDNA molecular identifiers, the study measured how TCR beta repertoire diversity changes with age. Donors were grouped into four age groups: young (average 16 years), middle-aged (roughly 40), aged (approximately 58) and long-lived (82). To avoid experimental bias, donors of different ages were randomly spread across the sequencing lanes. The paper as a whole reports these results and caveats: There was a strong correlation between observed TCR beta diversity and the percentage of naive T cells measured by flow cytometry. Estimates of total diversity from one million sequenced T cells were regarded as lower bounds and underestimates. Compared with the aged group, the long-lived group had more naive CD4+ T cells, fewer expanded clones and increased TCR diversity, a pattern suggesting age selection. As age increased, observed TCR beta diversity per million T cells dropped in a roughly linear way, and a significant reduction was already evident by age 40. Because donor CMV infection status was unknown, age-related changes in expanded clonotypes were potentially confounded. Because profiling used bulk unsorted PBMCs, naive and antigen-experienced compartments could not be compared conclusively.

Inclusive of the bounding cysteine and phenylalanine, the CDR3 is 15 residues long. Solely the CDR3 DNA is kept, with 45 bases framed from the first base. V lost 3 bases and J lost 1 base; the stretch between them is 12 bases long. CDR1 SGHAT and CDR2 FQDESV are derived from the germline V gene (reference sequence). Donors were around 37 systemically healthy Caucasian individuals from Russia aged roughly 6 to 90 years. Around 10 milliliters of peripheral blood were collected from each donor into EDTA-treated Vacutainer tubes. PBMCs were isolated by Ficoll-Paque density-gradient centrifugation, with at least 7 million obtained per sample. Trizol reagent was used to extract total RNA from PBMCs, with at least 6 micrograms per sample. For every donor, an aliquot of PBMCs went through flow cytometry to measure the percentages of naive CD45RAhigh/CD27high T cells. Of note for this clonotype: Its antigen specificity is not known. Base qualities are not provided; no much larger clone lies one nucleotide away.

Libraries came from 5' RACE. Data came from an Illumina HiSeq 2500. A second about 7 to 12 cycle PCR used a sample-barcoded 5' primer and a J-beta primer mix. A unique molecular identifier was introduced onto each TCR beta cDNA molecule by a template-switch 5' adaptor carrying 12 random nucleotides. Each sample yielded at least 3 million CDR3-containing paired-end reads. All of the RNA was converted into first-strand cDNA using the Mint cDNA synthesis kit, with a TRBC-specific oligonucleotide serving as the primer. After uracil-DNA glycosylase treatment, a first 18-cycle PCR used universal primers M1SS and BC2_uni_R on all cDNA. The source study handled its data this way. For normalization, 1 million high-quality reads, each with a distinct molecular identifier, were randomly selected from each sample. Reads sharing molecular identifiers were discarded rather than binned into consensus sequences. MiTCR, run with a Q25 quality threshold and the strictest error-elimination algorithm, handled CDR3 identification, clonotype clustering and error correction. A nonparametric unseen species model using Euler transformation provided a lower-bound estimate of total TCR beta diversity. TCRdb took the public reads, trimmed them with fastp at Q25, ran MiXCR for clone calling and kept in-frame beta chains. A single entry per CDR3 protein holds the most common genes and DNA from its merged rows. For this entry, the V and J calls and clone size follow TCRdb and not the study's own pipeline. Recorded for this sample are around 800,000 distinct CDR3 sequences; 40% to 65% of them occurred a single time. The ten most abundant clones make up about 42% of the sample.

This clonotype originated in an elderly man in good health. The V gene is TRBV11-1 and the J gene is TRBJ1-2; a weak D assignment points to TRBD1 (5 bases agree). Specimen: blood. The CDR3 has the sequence CASSLGPAVNYGYTF. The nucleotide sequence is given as TGTGCCAGCAGCTTGGGGCCGGCCGTTAACTATGGCTACACCTTC.